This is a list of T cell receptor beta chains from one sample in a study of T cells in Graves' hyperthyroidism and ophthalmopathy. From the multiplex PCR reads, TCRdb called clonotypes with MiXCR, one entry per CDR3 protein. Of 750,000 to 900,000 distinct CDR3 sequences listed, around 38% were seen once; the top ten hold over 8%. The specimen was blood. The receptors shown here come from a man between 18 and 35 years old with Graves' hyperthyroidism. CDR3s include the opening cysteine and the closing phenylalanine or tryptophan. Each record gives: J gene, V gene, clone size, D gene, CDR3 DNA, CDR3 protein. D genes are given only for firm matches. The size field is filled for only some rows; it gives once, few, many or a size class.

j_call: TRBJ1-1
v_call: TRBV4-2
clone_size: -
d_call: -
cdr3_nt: TGTGCCAGCAGCCAAGATCAGGGGTCGAACACTGAAGCTTTCTTT
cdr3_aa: CASSQDQGSNTEAFF

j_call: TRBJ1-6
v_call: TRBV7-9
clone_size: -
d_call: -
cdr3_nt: TGTGCCAGCAGCTTAGACAGCCCTGGGGGGCATTCACCCCTCCACTTT
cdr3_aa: CASSLDSPGGHSPLHF

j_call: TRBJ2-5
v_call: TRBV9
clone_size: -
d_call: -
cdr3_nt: TGTGCCAGCAGCGTATTGGGAACAGGCGGGGAGACCCAGTACTTC
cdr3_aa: CASSVLGTGGETQYF

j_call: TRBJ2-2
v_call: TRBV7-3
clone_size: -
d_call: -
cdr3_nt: TGTGCCAGCAGCCTAACTCGGGGCGGGGAGCTGTTTTTT
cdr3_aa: CASSLTRGGELFF

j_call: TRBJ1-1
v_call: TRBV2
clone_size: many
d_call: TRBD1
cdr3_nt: TGTGCCAGCAGTGAAAGGGGACAGGGTTCTCGTGCTTTCTTT
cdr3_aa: CASSERGQGSRAFF

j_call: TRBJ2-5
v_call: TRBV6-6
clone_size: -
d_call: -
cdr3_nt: TGTGCCAGCGAAGTTGGGGGAGAGACCCAGTACTTC
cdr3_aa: CASEVGGETQYF

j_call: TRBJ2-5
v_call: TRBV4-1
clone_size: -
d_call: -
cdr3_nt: TGCGCCAGCAGCTCACCCGATGACTTCTCCCAAGAGACCCAGTACTTC
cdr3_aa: CASSSPDDFSQETQYF

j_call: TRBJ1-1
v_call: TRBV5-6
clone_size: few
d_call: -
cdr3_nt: TGTGCCAGCAGCCGGAAGCAGGGGAACACTGAAGCTTTCTTT
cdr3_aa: CASSRKQGNTEAFF

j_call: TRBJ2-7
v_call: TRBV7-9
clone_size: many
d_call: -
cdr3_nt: TGTGCCAGCAGCCTGCCTGGGGACGAGCAGTACTTC
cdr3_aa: CASSLPGDEQYF

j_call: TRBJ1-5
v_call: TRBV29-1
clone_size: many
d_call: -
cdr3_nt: TGCAGCGTACGGGGGGTGGGAAATCAGCCCCAGCATTTT
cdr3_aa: CSVRGVGNQPQHF

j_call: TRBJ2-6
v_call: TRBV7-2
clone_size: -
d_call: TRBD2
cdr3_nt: TGTGCCAGCAGCCAAGACGGGGGGTTTGGGGCCAACGTCCTGACTTTC
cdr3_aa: CASSQDGGFGANVLTF

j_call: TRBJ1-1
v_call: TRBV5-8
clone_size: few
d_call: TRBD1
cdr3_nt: TGTGCCAGCAGCTCATTACAGGGGAAGAGAACTGAAGCTTTCTTT
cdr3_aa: CASSSLQGKRTEAFF

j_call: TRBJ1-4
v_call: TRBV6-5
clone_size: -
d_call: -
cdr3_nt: TGTGCCAGCAGTTACTCTCAGATCACTAATGAAAAACTGTTTTTT
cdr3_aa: CASSYSQITNEKLFF

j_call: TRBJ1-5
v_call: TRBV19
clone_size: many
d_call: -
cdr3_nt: TGTGCCAGTAGTATCGGGCAGGAAGGGAGGCAGCCCCAGCATTTT
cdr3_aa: CASSIGQEGRQPQHF

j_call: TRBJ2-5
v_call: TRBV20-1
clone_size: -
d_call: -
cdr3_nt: TGCAGTGCTAGGACCCCGGGGGGAGGGGGTAGGAGAGAGACCCAGTACTTC
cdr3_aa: CSARTPGGGGRRETQYF

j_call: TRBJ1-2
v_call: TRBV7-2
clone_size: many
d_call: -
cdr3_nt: TGTGCCAGCAGCCCCAAGACGGGGAATAACTATGGCTACACCTTC
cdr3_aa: CASSPKTGNNYGYTF

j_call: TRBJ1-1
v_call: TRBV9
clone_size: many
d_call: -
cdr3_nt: TGTGCCAGCAGCGAGGGGACGGTCATGAACACTGAAGCTTTCTTT
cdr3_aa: CASSEGTVMNTEAFF

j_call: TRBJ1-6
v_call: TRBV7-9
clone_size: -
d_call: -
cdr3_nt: TGCGCCAGCAGCCAAGGGGTTAATTCACCCCTCCACTTT
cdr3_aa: CASSQGVNSPLHF

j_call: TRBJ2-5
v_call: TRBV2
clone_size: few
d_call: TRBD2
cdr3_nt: TGTGCCAGCATGGGACTAGCGGGAGAAAGGTGGGGGGTCTGGGAGACCCAGTACTTC
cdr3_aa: CASMGLAGERWGVWETQYF

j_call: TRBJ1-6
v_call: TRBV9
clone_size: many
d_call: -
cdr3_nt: TGTGCCAGCAGCGTCGCAGGGAACGATAATTCACCCCTCCACTTT
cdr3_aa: CASSVAGNDNSPLHF

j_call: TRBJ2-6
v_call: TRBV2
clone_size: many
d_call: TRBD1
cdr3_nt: TGTGCAGCCGTGAGGACAGGGGCAGCTGGGGCCAACGTCCTGACTTTC
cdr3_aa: CAAVRTGAAGANVLTF

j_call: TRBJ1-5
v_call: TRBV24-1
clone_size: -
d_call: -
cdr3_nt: TGTGCCACCAGTGATTCGGGCCATCGGAGGCAGCCCCAGCATTTT
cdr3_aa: CATSDSGHRRQPQHF

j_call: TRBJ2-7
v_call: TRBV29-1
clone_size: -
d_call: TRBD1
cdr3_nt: TGCAGCGTGGGACAGGGGAACGGCGAGCAGTACTTC
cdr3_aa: CSVGQGNGEQYF

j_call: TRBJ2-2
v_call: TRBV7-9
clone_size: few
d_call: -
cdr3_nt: TGTGCCAGCAGCTGGACTCCGGGACGGATAGGGGGGAACACCGGGGAGCTGTTTTTT
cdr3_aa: CASSWTPGRIGGNTGELFF

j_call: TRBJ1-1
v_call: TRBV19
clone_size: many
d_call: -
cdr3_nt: TGTGCCAGTAAGGGCTGGAACACTGAAGCTTTCTTT
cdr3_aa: CASKGWNTEAFF

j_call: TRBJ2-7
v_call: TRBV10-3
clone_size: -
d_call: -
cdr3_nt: TGTGCCATCAGCGGGGCCCCCTCCGGGACTTATCCCTACGAGCAGTACTTC
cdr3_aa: CAISGAPSGTYPYEQYF

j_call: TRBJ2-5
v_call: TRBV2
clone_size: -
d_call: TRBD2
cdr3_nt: TGTGCCAGCAGTGGGCTTCGACTAGCGGGGGAGGGGGCCCAGTACTTC
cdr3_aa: CASSGLRLAGEGAQYF

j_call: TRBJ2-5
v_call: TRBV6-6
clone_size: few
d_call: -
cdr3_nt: TGTGCCAGCAGTTACCCGGAACGACGCCTAACCTCCCAAGAGACCCAGTACTTC
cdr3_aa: CASSYPERRLTSQETQYF

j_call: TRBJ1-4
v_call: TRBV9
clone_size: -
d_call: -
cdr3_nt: TGTGCCAGCAGCGTAGGTGGGATCTCTAATGAAAAACTGTTTTTT
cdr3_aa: CASSVGGISNEKLFF

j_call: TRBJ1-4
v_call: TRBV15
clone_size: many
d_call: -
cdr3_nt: TGTGCCACCAGCAGAGGGGTACGGGGTATAACTAATGAAAAACTGTTTTTT
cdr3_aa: CATSRGVRGITNEKLFF

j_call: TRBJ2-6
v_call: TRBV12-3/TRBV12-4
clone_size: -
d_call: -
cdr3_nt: TGTGCCAGCAGCCAACTCCAGGGTGCTGGGGCCAACGTCCTGACTTTC
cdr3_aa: CASSQLQGAGANVLTF

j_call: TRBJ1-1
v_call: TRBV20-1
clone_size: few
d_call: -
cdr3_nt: TGCAGTGCTAGGGTAGGGGCTTCGAACACTGAAGCTTTCTTT
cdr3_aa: CSARVGASNTEAFF

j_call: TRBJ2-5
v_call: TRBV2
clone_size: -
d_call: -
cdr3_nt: TGTGCCAGCAGTGCTAGAGTCGGGGTAACAGAGACCCAGTACTTC
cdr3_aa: CASSARVGVTETQYF

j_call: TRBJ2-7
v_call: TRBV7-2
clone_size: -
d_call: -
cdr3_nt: TGCGCCAGCAGCCAGATCTGGGACCACTCCTACGAGCAGTACTTC
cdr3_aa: CASSQIWDHSYEQYF

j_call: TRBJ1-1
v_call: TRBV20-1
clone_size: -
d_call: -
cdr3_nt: TGCAGTGCTAGAGAGGGGGGGGCGTTTCAAGCTTTCTTT
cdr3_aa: CSAREGGAFQAFF

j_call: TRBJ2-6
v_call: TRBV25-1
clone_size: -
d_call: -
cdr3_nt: TGTGCCAGCAGTTCGGTAGTGGGGATCTCTGGGGCCAACGTCCTGACTTTC
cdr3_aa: CASSSVVGISGANVLTF

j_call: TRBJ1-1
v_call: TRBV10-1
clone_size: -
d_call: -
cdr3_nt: TGCGCCAGCAGTGTGGGACCCCTGGCAGGGAACACTGAAGCTTTCTTT
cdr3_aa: CASSVGPLAGNTEAFF

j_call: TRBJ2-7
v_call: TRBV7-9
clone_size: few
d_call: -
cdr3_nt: TGTGCCAGCAGCCCCCCGGACAAATACGAGCAGTACTTC
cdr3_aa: CASSPPDKYEQYF

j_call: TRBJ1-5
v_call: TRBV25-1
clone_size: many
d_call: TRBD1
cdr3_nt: TGTGCCAGCAGTGAGGGACAGCGGGTAAGCAATCAGCCCCAGCATTTT
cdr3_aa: CASSEGQRVSNQPQHF

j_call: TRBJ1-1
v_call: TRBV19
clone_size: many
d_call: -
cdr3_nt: TGTGCCAGTAGTTCAACAGGGTATGAAGCTTTCTTT
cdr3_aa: CASSSTGYEAFF